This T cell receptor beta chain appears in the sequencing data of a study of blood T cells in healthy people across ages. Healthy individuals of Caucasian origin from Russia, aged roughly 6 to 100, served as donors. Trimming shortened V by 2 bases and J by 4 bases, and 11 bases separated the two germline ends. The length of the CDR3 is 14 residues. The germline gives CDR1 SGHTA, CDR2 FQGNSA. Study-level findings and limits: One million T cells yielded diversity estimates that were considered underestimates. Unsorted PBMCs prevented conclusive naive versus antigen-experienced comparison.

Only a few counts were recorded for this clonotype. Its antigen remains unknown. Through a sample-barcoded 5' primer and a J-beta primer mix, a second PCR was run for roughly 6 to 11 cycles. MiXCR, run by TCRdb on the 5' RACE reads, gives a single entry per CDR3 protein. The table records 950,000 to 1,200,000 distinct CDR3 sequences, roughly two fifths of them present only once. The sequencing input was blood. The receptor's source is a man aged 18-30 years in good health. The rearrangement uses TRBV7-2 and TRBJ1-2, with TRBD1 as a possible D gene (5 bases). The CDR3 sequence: CASSLSDTVYGYTF. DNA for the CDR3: TGTGCCAGCAGCTTATCGGACACTGTCTATGGCTACACCTTC. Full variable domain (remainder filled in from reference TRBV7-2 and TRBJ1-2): GAGVSQSPSNKVTEKGKDVELRCDPISGHTALYWYRQSLGQGLEFLIYFQGNSAPDKSGLPSDRFSAERTGGSVSTLTIQRTQQEDSAVYLCASSLSDTVYGYTFGSGTRLTVV.